Each of the 2 T cell receptor beta chains below was sequenced from the same sample in a study of blood T cell repertoires in COVID-19. Assay used: immunoSEQ multiplex PCR; TCRdb lists only in-frame clones, some missing. The sample carries some 150,000 clones, about four fifths recorded once. Sequencing input: PBMCs or T cells enriched from blood (not recorded which). The source of these receptors is a man between 50 and 59 years old who had recovered from COVID-19.

The rearrangement joins TRBV4-3 to TRBJ1-3; no clear D. Germline values: CDR1 LGHNA, CDR2 YSLEER. The CDR3 loop spans 17 amino acids. Trimming left V 0 bases short and J 2 bases short, with 14 bases between. Here the CDR3 reads CASSQDYRGSAGNTIYF. CDR3 DNA sequence: TGCGCCAGCAGCCAAGATTACCGGGGTTCAGCTGGAAACACCATATATTTT.

The V and J genes are TRBV12-3 or TRBV12-4 and TRBJ1-5; 7 bases are shared with TRBD1. The ends lost 4 bases at V and 4 bases at J; junction bases unmatched: 1. CDR3 length: 13 residues. For the CDR3, the DNA is TGTGCCAGCAGTTCACAGGGGAATCAGCCCCAGCATTTT. Its translation is CASSSQGNQPQHF.